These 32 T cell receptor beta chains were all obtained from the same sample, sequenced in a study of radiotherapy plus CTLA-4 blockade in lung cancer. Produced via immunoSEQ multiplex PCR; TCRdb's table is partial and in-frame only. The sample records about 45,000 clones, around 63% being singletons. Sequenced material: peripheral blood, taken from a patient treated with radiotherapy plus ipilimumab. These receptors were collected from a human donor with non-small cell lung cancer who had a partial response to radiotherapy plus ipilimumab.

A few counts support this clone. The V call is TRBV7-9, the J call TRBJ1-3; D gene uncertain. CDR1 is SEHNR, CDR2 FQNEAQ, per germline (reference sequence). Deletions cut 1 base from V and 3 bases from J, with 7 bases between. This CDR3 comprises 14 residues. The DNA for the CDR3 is TGTGCCAGCAGCTTAGATATCGGTGGAAACACCATATATTTT. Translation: CASSLDIGGNTIYF.

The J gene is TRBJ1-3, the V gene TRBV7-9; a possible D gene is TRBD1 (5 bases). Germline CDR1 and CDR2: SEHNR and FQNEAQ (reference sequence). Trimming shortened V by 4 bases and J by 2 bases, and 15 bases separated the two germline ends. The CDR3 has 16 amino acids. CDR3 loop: CASSSGTGGAGNTIYF. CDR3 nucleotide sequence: TGTGCCAGCAGCTCCGGGACTGGCGGGGCTGGAAACACCATATATTTT.

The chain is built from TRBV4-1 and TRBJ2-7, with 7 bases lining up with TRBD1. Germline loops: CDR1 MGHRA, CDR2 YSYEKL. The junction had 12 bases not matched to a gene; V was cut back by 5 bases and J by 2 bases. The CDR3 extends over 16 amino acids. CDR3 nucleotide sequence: TGCGCCAGCAGCGACACCGCAGGGGGTGGTACCTACGAGCAGTACTTC. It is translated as CASSDTAGGGTYEQYF.

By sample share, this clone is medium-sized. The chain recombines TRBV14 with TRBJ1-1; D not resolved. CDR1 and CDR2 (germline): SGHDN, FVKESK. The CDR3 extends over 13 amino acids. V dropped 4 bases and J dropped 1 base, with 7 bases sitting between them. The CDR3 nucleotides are TGTGCCAGCAGCCTCGCGGAGAACACTGAAGCTTTCTTT. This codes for CASSLAENTEAFF.

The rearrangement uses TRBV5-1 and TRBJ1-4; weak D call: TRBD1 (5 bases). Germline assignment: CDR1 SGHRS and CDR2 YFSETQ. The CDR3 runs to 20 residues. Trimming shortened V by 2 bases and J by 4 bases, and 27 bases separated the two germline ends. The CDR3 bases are TGCGCCAGCAGCTTAAGGACAATGGGAGGGGTCGGCGCAAATAATGAAAAACTGTTTTTT. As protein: CASSLRTMGGVGANNEKLFF. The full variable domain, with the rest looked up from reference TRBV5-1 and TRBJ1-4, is KAGVTQTPRYLIKTRGQQVTLSCSPISGHRSVSWYQQTPGQGLQFLFEYFSETQRNKGNFPGRFSGRQFSNSRSEMNVSTLELGDSALYLCASSLRTMGGVGANNEKLFFGSGTQLSVL.

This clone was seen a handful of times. The CDR3 region has the DNA TGTGCCAGCTCACTCGATCTGGGGGCCGACAATGAGCAGTTCTTC. This encodes CASSLDLGADNEQFF. This chain joins TRBV18 and TRBJ2-1; a weak D match, TRBD1 (6 bases). CDR3 size: 15 residues. Germline V gene sequence: CDR1 KGHSH, CDR2 LQKENI. V dropped 4 bases and J dropped 5 bases, with 15 bases sitting between them.

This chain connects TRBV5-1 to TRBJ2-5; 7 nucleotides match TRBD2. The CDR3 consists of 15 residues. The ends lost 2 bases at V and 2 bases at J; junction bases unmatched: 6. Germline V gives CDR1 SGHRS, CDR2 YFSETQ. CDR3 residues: CASSLMGGGQETQYF. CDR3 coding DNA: TGCGCCAGCAGCTTAATGGGGGGGGGACAAGAGACCCAGTACTTC.

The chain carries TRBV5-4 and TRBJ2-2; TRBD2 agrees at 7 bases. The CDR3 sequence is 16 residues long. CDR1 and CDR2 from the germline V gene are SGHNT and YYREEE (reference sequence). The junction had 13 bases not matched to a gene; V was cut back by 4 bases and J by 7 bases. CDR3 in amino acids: CASSRDQGRADGELFF. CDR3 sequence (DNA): TGTGCCAGCAGCAGGGATCAAGGGAGGGCTGACGGGGAGCTGTTTTTT.

CDR3 DNA sequence: TGTGCCAGTAGGGACCGGGACAGACCCAATCAGCCCCAGCATTTT. It codes for CASRDRDRPNQPQHF. V is TRBV19 and J is TRBJ1-5; TRBD1 matches at 7 bases. Germline-derived CDR1 and CDR2 are LNHDA and SQIVND (reference sequence). The V segment lost 6 bases and the J segment 3 bases; nucleotides outside the gene matches: 8. This CDR3 region has 15 residues.

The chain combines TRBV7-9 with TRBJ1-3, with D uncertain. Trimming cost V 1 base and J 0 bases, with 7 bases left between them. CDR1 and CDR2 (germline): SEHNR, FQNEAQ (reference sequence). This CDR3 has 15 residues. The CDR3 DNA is TGTGCCAGCAGCTTAGAGGGAGTCTCTGGAAACACCATATATTTT. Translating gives CASSLEGVSGNTIYF.

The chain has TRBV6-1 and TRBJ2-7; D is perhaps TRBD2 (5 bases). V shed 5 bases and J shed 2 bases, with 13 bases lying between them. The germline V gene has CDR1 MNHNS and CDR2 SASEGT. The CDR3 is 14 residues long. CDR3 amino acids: CASSKGDAAYEQYF. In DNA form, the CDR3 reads TGTGCCAGCAGTAAGGGAGATGCGGCCTACGAGCAGTACTTC.

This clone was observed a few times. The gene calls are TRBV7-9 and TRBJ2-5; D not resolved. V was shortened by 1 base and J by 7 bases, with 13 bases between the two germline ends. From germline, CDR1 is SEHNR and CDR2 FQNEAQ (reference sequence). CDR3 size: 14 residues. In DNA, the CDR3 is TGTGCCAGCAGCTTAGTTTCCGCAGGCCGGACCCAGTACTTC. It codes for CASSLVSAGRTQYF.

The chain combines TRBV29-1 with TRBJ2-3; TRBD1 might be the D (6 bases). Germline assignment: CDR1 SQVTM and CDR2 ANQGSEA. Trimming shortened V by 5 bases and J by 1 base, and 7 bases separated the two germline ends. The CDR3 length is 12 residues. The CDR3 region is CSVRQGTDTQYF. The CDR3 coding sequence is TGCAGCGTTAGACAGGGCACAGATACGCAGTATTTT.

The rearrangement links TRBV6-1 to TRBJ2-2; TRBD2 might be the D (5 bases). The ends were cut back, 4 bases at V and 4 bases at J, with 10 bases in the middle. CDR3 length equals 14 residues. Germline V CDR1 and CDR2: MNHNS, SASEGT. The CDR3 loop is CASSGSGSTGELFF. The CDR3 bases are TGTGCCAGCAGTGGGTCGGGGTCCACCGGGGAGCTGTTTTTT.

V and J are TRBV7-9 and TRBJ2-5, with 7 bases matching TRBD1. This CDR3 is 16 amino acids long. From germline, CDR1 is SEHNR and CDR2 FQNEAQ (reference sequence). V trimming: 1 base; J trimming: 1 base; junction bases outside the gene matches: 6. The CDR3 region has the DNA TGTGCCAGCAGCTTAGGCCCGGGGACAGTCCAAGAGACCCAGTACTTC. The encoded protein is CASSLGPGTVQETQYF.

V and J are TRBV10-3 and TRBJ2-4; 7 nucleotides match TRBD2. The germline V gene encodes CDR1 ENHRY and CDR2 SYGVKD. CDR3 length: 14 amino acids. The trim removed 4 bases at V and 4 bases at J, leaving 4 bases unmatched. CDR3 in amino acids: CAISASGMKNIQYF. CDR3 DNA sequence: TGTGCCATCAGTGCGAGCGGGATGAAAAACATTCAGTACTTC.

In nucleotides, the CDR3 is TGTGCCATCACCGGGACTAGCGGGGGGGCCCCGGATACGCAGTATTTT. Encoded protein: CAITGTSGGAPDTQYF. The chain carries TRBV10-3 and TRBJ2-3; the match to TRBD2 covers 16 bases. V lost 7 bases and J lost 6; bases outside the gene matches: 7. Germline CDR1 is ENHRY and CDR2 is SYGVKD. The CDR3 length is 16 residues.

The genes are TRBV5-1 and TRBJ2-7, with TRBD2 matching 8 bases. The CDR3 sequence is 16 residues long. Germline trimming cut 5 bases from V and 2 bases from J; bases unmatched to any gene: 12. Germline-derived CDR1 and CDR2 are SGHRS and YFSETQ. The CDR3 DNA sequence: TGCGCCAGCAGAAGATCTAGCGGGTTAGGCGCCTACGAGCAGTACTTC. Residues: CASRRSSGLGAYEQYF. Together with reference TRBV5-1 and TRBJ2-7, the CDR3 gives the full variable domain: KAGVTQTPRYLIKTRGQQVTLSCSPISGHRSVSWYQQTPGQGLQFLFEYFSETQRNKGNFPGRFSGRQFSNSRSEMNVSTLELGDSALYLCASRRSSGLGAYEQYFGPGTRLTVT.

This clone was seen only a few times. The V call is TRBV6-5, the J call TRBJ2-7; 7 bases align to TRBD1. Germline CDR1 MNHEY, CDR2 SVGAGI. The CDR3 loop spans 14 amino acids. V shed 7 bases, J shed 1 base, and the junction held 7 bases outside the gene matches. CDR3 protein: CASKRQGRSYEQYF. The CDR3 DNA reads TGTGCCAGCAAGCGACAGGGTAGGTCCTACGAGCAGTACTTC.

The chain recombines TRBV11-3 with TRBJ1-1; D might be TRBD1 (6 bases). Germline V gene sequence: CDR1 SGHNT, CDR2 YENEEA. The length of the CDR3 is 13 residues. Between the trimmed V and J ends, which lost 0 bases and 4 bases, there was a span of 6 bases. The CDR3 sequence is CASSLEGGTEAFF. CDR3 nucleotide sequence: TGTGCCAGCAGCTTAGAAGGGGGCACTGAAGCTTTCTTT. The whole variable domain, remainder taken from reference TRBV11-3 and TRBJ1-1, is EAGVVQSPRYKIIEKKQPVAFWCNPISGHNTLYWYLQNLGQGPELLIRYENEEAVDDSQLPKDRFSAERLKGVDSTLKIQPAELGDSAVYLCASSLEGGTEAFFGQGTRLTVV.

The CDR3 bases are TGTGCCAGCAATCCGCGGGGGGGCAATCAGCCCCAGCATTTT. This gives the protein CASNPRGGNQPQHF. The rearrangement joins TRBV7-2 to TRBJ1-5; possibly TRBD1 for D (5 bases). The CDR3 covers 14 residues. Germline V CDR1 and CDR2: SGHTA, FQGNSA. The ends were cut back, 7 bases at V and 2 bases at J, with 12 bases in the middle.

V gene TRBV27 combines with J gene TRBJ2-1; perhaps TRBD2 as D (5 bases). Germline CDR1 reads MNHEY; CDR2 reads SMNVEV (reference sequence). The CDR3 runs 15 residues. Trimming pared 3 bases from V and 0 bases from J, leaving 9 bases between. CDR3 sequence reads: CASSFSGNSYNEQFF. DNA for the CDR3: TGTGCCAGCAGTTTCAGCGGAAACTCCTACAATGAGCAGTTCTTC.

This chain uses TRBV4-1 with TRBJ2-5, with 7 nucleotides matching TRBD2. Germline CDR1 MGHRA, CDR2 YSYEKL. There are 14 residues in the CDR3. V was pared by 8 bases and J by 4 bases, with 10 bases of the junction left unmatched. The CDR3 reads CASCPSGVGETQYF. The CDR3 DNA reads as TGCGCCAGCTGCCCGAGCGGGGTCGGAGAGACCCAGTACTTC.

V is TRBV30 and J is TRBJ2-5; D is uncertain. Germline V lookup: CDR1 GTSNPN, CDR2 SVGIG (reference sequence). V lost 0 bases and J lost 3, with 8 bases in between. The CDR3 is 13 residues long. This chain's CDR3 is CAWSVTAKETQYF. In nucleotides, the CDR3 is TGTGCCTGGAGTGTAACAGCTAAAGAGACCCAGTACTTC.

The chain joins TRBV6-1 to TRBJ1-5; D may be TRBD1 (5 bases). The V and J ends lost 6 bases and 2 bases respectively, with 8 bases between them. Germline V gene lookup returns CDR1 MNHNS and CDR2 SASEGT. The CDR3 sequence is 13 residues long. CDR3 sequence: CASRPTGNQPQHF. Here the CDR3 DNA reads TGTGCCAGCAGGCCGACAGGCAATCAGCCCCAGCATTTT.

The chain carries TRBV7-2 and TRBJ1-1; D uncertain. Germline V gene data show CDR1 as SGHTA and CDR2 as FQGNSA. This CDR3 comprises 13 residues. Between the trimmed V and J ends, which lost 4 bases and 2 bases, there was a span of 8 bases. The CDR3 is CASSSTPNTEAFF. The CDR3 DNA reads TGTGCCAGCAGCTCGACACCCAACACTGAAGCTTTCTTT.

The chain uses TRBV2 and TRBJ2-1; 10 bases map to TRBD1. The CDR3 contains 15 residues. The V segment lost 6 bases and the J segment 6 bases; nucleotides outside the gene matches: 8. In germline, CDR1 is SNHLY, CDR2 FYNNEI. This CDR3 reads CASSSGTGVINEQFF. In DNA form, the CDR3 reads TGTGCCAGCAGCTCCGGGACAGGGGTTATCAATGAGCAGTTCTTC.

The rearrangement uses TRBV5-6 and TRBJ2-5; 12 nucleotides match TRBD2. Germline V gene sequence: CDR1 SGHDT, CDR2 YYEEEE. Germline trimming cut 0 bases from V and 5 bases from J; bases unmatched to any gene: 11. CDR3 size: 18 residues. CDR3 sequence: CASSLERRSSGGVETQYF. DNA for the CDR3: TGTGCCAGCAGCTTGGAAAGGCGGTCTAGCGGGGGGGTGGAGACCCAGTACTTC.

The CDR3 reads CASSLQGVNEKLFF. CDR3 nucleotide sequence: TGCGCCAGCAGCTTGCAGGGTGTGAATGAAAAACTGTTTTTT. J is TRBJ1-4 and V is TRBV5-1, with a weak D call TRBD1 (5 bases). Looked up from germline, CDR1 is SGHRS and CDR2 is YFSETQ. The CDR3 has 14 amino acids. V lost 1 base and J lost 5, with 9 bases in between.

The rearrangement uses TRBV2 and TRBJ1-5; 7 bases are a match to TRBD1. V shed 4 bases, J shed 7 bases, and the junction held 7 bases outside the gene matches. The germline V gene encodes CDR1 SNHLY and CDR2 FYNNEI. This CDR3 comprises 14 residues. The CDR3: CASSGRGFEQPQHF. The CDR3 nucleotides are TGTGCCAGCAGTGGCAGGGGGTTTGAGCAGCCCCAGCATTTT.

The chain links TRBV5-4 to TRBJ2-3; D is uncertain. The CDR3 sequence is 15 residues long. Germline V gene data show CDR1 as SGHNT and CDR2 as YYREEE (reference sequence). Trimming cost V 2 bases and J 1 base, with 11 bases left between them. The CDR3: CASSFQRGGTDTQYF. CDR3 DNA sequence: TGTGCCAGCAGCTTTCAGCGCGGTGGCACAGATACGCAGTATTTT.

The CDR3 DNA reads TGTGCCACCCGCCTAGCGGGAGGGCGCACCGGGGAGCTGTTTTTT. Protein: CATRLAGGRTGELFF. The chain carries TRBV5-4 and TRBJ2-2; 12 bases map to TRBD2. V gave up 9 bases and J gave up 4 bases; unmatched junction bases: 7. CDR1 is SGHNT and CDR2 is YYREEE in the germline V gene (reference sequence). The CDR3 is 15 amino acids.